This is a list of T cell receptor beta chains from one sample in a study of early T cells in non-severe SARS-CoV-2 infection. A single record per CDR3 protein comes from TCRdb applying MiXCR to the 5' RACE reads. This table holds 45,000 to 60,000 distinct CDR3 sequences, more than 9% found once. Sequencing was carried out using whole blood. The origin of the receptors is an adult who was a healthcare worker with PCR-confirmed SARS-CoV-2 infection or an uninfected control (not recorded which). The CDR3 runs from the conserved cysteine through the conserved F or W. The order of the fields is clone size, V gene, J gene, CDR3 length, D gene, CDR3 DNA, CDR3 protein. A D gene is named only where the DNA matches it firmly. Size values are once, few and many counts, or a class for expanded clones, and some rows have none.

many	TRBV10-3	TRBJ2-5	15	TRBD2	TGTGCCATCAGTGAGTCGGCTAGCGGTCAAGAGACCCAGTACTTC	CAISESASGQETQYF
NA	TRBV29-1	TRBJ1-2	13	NA	TGCAGCACGAAGGGTGGGTCTAACTATGGCTACACCTTC	CSTKGGSNYGYTF
NA	TRBV9	TRBJ2-3	18	TRBD2	TGTGCCAGCAGCGTCACGACTAGCGGGGGGGCGAAGACAGATACGCAGTATTTT	CASSVTTSGGAKTDTQYF
NA	TRBV7-2	TRBJ1-2	14	NA	TGTGCCAGCAGCCCGTACGCAGAGGGTTATGGCTACACCTTC	CASSPYAEGYGYTF
few	TRBV18	TRBJ2-1	15	TRBD2	TGTGCCAGCTCACCGGGACTAGCGGCTTATACTGAGCAGTTCTTC	CASSPGLAAYTEQFF
many	TRBV9	TRBJ2-3	20	TRBD2	TGTGCCAGCAGCTCCCGGCGCCAACCCCCCGGGACTAGCGGCACAGATACGCAGTATTTT	CASSSRRQPPGTSGTDTQYF
NA	TRBV20-1	TRBJ2-7	14	TRBD1	TGCAGTGCCGTCCGACAGGGGACTTCCTACGAGCAGTACTTC	CSAVRQGTSYEQYF
many	TRBV11-2	TRBJ2-5	14	NA	TGTGCCAGCAGCTTCTCCCGTGGACTTGGGACCCAGTACTTC	CASSFSRGLGTQYF
NA	TRBV6-6	TRBJ2-7	12	NA	TGTGCCAGCAGCCCAACTGTCTACGAGCAGTACTTC	CASSPTVYEQYF
many	TRBV19	TRBJ1-3	15	NA	TGTGCCAGTAGTTCCAGGGCGGTTTCTGGAAACACCATATATTTT	CASSSRAVSGNTIYF
NA	TRBV25-1	TRBJ2-3	15	NA	TGTGCCAGCAGTGATTGGGGGAAAAACACAGATACGCAGTATTTT	CASSDWGKNTDTQYF
many	TRBV13	TRBJ2-3	15	TRBD2	TGTGCCAGCAGGTTAGCGGGAGCCAGCACAGATACGCAGTATTTT	CASRLAGASTDTQYF
NA	TRBV5-1	TRBJ2-3	16	NA	TGCGCCAGCAGCCCCCCCCAGGGGGGGAGGACAGATACGCAGTATTTT	CASSPPQGGRTDTQYF
NA	TRBV7-3	TRBJ2-1	17	TRBD2	TGTGCCAGCAGCTCACCTAGACTAGCGTCTTCCTACAATGAGCAGTTCTTC	CASSSPRLASSYNEQFF
many	TRBV4-1	TRBJ1-4	15	TRBD1	TGCGCCAGCAGCCACAATACAGGGGGCGGTGAAAAACTGTTTTTT	CASSHNTGGGEKLFF
many	TRBV29-1	TRBJ2-5	14	NA	TGCAGCGCATCGCCTGGGGGGGCTGCGGAGACCCAGTACTTC	CSASPGGAAETQYF
NA	TRBV5-1	TRBJ1-1	15	NA	TGCGCCAGCAGCTTGGGACAGTCCATGAACACTGAAGCTTTCTTT	CASSLGQSMNTEAFF
many	TRBV10-3	TRBJ2-1	10	NA	TGTGCCATCGGCCGAAATGAGCAGTTCTTC	CAIGRNEQFF
many	TRBV5-1	TRBJ2-2	14	NA	TGCGCCAGCAGCTTGGCGCGGAACACCGGGGAGCTGTTTTTT	CASSLARNTGELFF
NA	TRBV6-5	TRBJ2-1	13	TRBD2	TGTGCCAGCCGCGGGAGCTCCTACAATGAGCAGTTCTTC	CASRGSSYNEQFF
few	TRBV11-2	TRBJ2-7	16	NA	TGTGCCAGCAGCTTACTCATGGGCGGGGGCCGCTACGAGCAGTACTTC	CASSLLMGGGRYEQYF
NA	TRBV9	TRBJ2-3	14	NA	TGTGCCAGCAGCGTAGAGGTTAGCACAGATACGCAGTATTTT	CASSVEVSTDTQYF
NA	TRBV4-1	TRBJ1-6	13	NA	TGCGCCAGCGCCGGGGGCCTGATTTCACCCCTCCACTTT	CASAGGLISPLHF
NA	TRBV18	TRBJ2-5	14	NA	TGTGCCAGCTCACCGAAGAGGCTAAGAGAGACCCAGTACTTC	CASSPKRLRETQYF